This section outlines one T cell receptor (beta chain) sequence together with its context. Its antigen is unknown. Sequencing used immunoSEQ multiplex PCR; TCRdb keeps in-frame clones, though not all of them. The table includes fewer than 200,000 clones, approximately 92% detected once. V shed 1 base, J shed 8 bases, and the junction held 9 bases outside the gene matches. Germline V gives CDR1 ENHRY, CDR2 SYGVKD. This CDR3 spans 15 amino acids. The sample is drawn from a study of T cell responses to AZD1222 COVID-19 vaccine. Study-wide context: Researchers grouped second doses given at about 4 or about 12 weeks into one pool. General study results and limits: CD4 TCRs associated with vaccination spanned spike, dominating at 160-218 and 743-854.

V and J are TRBV10-3 and TRBJ1-2; 8 bases match TRBD1. The specimen comprised peripheral blood, sampled on day 0 of AZD1222 vaccination. This clonotype was sampled from an adult in good health. CDR3 sequence: CAISELETGVGGYTF. The CDR3 nucleotides read TGTGCCATCAGTGAGTTAGAGACAGGGGTTGGCGGCTACACCTTC.